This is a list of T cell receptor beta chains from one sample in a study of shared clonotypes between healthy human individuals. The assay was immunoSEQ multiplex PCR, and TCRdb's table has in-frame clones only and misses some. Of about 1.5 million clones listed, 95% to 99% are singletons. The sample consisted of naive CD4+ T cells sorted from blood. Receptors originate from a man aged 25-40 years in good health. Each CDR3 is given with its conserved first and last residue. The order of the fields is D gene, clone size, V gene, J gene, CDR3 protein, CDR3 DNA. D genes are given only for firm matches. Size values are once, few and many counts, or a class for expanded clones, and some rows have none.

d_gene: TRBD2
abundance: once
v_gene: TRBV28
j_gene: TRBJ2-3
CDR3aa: CASRTSGSSDTQYF
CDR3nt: TGTGCCAGCAGGACTAGCGGGAGCTCAGATACGCAGTATTTT

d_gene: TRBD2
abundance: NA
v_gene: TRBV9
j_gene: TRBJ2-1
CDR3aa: CASSPDPSGTWNEQFF
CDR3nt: TGTGCCAGCAGCCCCGACCCTAGCGGGACGTGGAATGAGCAGTTCTTC

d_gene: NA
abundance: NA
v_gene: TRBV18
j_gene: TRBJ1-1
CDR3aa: CASSPGPNTEAFF
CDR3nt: TGTGCCAGCTCACCCGGGCCGAACACTGAAGCTTTCTTT

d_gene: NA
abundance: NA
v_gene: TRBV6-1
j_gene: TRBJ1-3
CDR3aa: CAISMSSGNTIYF
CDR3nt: TGTGCCATTTCCATGAGCTCTGGAAACACCATATATTTT

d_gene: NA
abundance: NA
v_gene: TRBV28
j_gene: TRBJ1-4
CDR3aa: CASSARENEKLFF
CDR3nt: TGTGCCAGCAGCGCACGGGAGAATGAAAAACTGTTTTTT

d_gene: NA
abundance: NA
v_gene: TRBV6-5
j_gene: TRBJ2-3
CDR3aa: CASRDSSTDTQYF
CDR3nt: TGTGCCAGCAGGGACAGTAGCACAGATACGCAGTATTTT

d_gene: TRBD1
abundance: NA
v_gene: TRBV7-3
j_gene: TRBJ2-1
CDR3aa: CASSPTGGGYNEQFF
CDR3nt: TGTGCCAGCAGCCCCACAGGGGGCGGGTACAATGAGCAGTTCTTC

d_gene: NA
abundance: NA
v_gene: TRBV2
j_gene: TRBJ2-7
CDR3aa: CASRLRTYEQYF
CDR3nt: TGTGCCAGCAGGTTAAGAACCTACGAGCAGTACTTC

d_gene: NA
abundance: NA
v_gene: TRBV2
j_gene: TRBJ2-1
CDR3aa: CASSRDNYNEQFF
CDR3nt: TGTGCCAGCAGCCGGGACAACTACAATGAGCAGTTCTTC

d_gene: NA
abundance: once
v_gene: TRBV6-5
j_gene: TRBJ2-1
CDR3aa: CASSPGRGFYNEQFF
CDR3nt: TGTGCCAGCAGCCCCGGCAGGGGCTTCTACAATGAGCAGTTCTTC

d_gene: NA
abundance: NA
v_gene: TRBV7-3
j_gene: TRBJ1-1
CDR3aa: CASSLGRMNTEAFF
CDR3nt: TGTGCCAGCAGCTTAGGACGGATGAACACTGAAGCTTTCTTT

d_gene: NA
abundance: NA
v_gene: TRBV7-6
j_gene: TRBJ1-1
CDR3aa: CASSLALGRTIEAFF
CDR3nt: TGTGCCAGCAGCTTAGCGCTCGGCAGGACCATTGAAGCTTTCTTT

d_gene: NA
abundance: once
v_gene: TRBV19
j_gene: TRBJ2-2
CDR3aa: CASSTGNTGELFF
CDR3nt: TGTGCCAGTAGTACTGGGAACACCGGGGAGCTGTTTTTT

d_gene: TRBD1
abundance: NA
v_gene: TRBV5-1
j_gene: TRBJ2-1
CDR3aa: CASSLPGQRNNEQFF
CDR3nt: TGCGCCAGCAGCTTACCGGGACAGCGAAACAATGAGCAGTTCTTC

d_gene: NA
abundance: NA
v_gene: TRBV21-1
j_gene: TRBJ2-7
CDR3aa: CASSAGHSYEQYF
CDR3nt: TGTGCCAGCAGCGCGGGACACTCCTACGAGCAGTACTTC

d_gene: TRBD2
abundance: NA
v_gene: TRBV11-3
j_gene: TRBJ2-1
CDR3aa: CASSRTSGRSNEQFF
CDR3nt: TGTGCCAGCAGCCGCACTAGCGGGAGGTCTAATGAGCAGTTCTTC

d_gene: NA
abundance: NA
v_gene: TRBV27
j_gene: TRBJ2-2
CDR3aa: CASSFANTGELFF
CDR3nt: TGTGCCAGCAGTTTTGCAAACACCGGGGAGCTGTTTTTT

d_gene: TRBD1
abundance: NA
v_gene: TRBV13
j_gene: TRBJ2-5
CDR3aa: CASSFRQGAETQYF
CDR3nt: TGTGCCAGCAGCTTCCGACAGGGGGCCGAGACCCAGTACTTC

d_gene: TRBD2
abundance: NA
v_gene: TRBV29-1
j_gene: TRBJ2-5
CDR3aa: CSVVSGGTETQYF
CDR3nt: TGCAGCGTTGTTAGCGGGGGGACGGAGACCCAGTACTTC

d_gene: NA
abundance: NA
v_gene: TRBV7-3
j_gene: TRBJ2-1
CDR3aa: CASSQLVNIYNEQFF
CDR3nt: TGTGCCAGCAGCCAACTTGTTAATATCTACAATGAGCAGTTCTTC

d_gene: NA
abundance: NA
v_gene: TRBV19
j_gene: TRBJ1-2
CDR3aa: CASSPPTSRFLNGYTF
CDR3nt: TGTGCCAGTAGTCCCCCAACGTCTCGGTTTCTAAATGGCTACACCTTC

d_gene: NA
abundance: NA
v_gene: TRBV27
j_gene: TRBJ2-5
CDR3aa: CASRTGETQYF
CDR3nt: TGTGCCAGCAGAACAGGAGAGACCCAGTACTTC

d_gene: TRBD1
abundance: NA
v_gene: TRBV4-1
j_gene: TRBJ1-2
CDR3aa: CASSQQGVDGYTF
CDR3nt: TGCGCCAGCAGCCAGCAGGGGGTAGATGGCTACACCTTC

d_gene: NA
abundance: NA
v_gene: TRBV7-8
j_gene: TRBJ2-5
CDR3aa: CASSTLVWNNQETQYF
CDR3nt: TGTGCCAGCAGCACACTGGTATGGAATAACCAAGAGACCCAGTACTTC

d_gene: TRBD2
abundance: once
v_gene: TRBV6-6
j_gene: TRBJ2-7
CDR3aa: CASSYARTSGSSEQYF
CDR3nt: TGTGCCAGCAGTTACGCGAGGACTAGCGGGAGTTCCGAGCAGTACTTC

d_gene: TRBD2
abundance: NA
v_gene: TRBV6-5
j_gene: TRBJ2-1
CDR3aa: CASCGTKYNEQFF
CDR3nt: TGTGCCAGCTGTGGGACTAAATACAATGAGCAGTTCTTC

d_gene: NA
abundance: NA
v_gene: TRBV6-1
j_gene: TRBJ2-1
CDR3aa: CASSEERYNEQFF
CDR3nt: TGTGCCAGCAGTGAAGAAAGATACAATGAGCAGTTCTTC

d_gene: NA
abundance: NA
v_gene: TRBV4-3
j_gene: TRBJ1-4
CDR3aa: CASSQDPHSSATNEKLFF
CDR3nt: TGCGCCAGCAGCCAAGATCCTCATTCGTCGGCAACTAATGAAAAACTGTTTTTT

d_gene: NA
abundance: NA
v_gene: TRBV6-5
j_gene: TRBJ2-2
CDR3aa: CASSFQGALTGELFF
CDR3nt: TGTGCCAGCAGTTTCCAAGGGGCCCTCACCGGGGAGCTGTTTTTT

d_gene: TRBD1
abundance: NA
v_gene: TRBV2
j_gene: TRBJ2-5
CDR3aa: CASRVTGGQETQYF
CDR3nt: TGTGCCAGCAGAGTGACAGGGGGCCAAGAGACCCAGTACTTC

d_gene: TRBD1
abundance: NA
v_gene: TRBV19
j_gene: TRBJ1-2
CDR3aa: CASRGQGNGYTF
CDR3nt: TGTGCCAGCCGGGGACAGGGAAACGGCTACACCTTC

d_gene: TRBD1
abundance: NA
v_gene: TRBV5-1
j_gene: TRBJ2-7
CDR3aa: CASSWGTGSYEQYF
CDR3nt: TGCGCCAGCAGCTGGGGGACAGGCTCCTACGAGCAGTACTTC

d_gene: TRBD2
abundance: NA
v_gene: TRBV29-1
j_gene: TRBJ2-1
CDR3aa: CSVDRPSGRQLNEQFF
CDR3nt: TGCAGCGTTGATAGGCCTAGCGGGAGGCAACTCAATGAGCAGTTCTTC

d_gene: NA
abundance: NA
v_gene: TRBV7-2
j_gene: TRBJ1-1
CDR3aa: CASSLVIGRVNTEAFF
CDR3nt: TGTGCCAGCAGCTTAGTCATTGGAAGGGTAAACACTGAAGCTTTCTTT

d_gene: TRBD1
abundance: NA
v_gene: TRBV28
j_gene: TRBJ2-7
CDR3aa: CASSYTGDSYEQYF
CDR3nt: TGTGCCAGCAGTTATACAGGGGACTCCTACGAGCAGTACTTC

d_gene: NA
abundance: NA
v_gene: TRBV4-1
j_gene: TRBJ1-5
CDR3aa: CASSQERDSNQPQHF
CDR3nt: TGCGCCAGCAGCCAAGAAAGGGATAGCAATCAGCCCCAGCATTTT

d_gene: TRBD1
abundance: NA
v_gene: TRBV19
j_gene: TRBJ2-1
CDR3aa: CASSSGTGPYNEQFF
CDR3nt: TGTGCCAGTAGTTCAGGGACAGGGCCCTACAATGAGCAGTTCTTC

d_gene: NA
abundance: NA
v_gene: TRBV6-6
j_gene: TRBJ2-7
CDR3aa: CASSPAGSHYEQYF
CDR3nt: TGTGCCAGCAGTCCCGCCGGCTCCCACTACGAGCAGTACTTC

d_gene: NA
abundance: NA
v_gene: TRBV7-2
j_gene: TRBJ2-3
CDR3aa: CASSLARRSGDTQYF
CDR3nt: TGTGCCAGCAGCTTAGCGCGCAGGTCTGGGGATACGCAGTATTTT

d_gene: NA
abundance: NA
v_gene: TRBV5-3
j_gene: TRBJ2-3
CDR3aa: CARSSRGIKGTDTQYF
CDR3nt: TGTGCCAGAAGCTCGCGCGGGATTAAAGGCACAGATACGCAGTATTTT

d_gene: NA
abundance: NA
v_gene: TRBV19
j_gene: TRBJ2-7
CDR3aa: CASSTSGTIYEQYF
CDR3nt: TGTGCCAGTAGCACTTCCGGGACCATCTACGAGCAGTACTTC

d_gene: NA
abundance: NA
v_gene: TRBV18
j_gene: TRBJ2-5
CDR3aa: CASSPFTGTHGETQYF
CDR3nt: TGTGCCAGCTCACCCTTCACCGGGACCCACGGGGAGACCCAGTACTTC

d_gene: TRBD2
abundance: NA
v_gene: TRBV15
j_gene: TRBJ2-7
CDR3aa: CATSRELAGAGEQYF
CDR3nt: TGTGCCACCAGCAGGGAACTAGCGGGAGCGGGGGAGCAGTACTTC

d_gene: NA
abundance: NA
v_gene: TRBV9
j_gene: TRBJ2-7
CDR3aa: CASSVGESPSSYEQYF
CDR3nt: TGTGCCAGCAGCGTAGGAGAGTCGCCGAGCTCCTACGAGCAGTACTTC

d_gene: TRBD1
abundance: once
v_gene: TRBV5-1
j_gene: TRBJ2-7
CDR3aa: CASSLNRGNEQYF
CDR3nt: TGCGCCAGCAGCTTGAACAGGGGAAACGAGCAGTACTTC

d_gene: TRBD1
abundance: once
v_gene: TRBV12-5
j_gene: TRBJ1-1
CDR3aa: CASGMGTGGMNTEAFF
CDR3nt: TGTGCTAGTGGAATGGGGACAGGGGGCATGAACACTGAAGCTTTCTTT

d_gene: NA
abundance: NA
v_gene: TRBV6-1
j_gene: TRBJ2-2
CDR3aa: CASTLGLNTGELFF
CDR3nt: TGTGCCAGCACGTTAGGCCTGAACACCGGGGAGCTGTTTTTT

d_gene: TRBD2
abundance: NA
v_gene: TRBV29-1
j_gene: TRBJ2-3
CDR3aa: CSVDGSGLAGSTDTQYF
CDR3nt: TGCAGCGTTGACGGGAGCGGACTAGCGGGAAGCACAGATACGCAGTATTTT

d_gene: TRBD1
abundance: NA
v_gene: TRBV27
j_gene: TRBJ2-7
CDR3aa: CASRTGGVFEQYF
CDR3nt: TGTGCCAGCAGGACAGGGGGTGTTTTCGAGCAGTACTTC

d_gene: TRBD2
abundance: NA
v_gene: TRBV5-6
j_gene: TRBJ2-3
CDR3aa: CASSLSGRAPDTQYF
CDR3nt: TGTGCCAGCAGCCTGAGCGGGAGGGCCCCGGATACGCAGTATTTT

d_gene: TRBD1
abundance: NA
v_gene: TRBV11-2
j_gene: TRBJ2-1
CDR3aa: CASSTIRGRLGEQFF
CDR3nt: TGTGCCAGCAGCACAATCAGGGGGCGCTTGGGTGAGCAGTTCTTC

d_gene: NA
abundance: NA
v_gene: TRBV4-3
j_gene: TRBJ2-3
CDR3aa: CASRLNEGPTDTQYF
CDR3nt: TGCGCCAGCAGACTAAACGAGGGTCCCACAGATACGCAGTATTTT

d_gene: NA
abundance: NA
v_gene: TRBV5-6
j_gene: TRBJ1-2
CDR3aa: CASSLETGSVYGYTF
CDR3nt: TGTGCCAGCAGCTTGGAAACAGGGAGTGTCTATGGCTACACCTTC